Listed below are T cell receptor beta chains from one sample, sequenced in a study of CD8 T cells in Susac syndrome. TCRdb analysed the immunoSEQ multiplex PCR reads with MiXCR anew, one entry per CDR3 protein. The top ten clones hold 0.75% of a sample with approximately 54,000 distinct CDR3 sequences, 85% to 95% of them seen once. Sample: CD8+ T cells from PBMCs. The receptors were gathered from a human donor with Susac syndrome. Both conserved end residues are part of each CDR3. Clone sizes are given selectively: once, few, many, or a class where the clone is expanded.

clone_size	v_call	j_call	cdr3_aa
-	TRBV9	TRBJ2-3	CASSVSMSGATDTQYF
-	TRBV5-1	TRBJ1-6	CASSLSPGANNSPLHF
-	TRBV6-2/TRBV6-3	TRBJ1-1	CASSKPPGQSNTEAFF
-	TRBV9	TRBJ2-1	CASSPSGGDEQFF
-	TRBV19	TRBJ1-2	CASRDRIGGYTF
-	TRBV12-3/TRBV12-4	TRBJ2-5	CASSFMGGGPRAQYF
-	TRBV13	TRBJ2-1	CASSYGQGLHEQFF
-	TRBV23-1	TRBJ1-1	CASRYRGACTEVFF
once	TRBV27	TRBJ2-3	CASSLTAGTSGADTQYF
-	TRBV20-1	TRBJ2-7	CSARTRSYSYEQYF
-	TRBV9	TRBJ2-1	CASSYRVNEQFF
-	TRBV12-3/TRBV12-4	TRBJ2-7	CASSLDGTSYEQYF
-	TRBV19	TRBJ2-1	CASSIQGLVLFF
-	TRBV30	TRBJ2-3	CAWGTQPRNTQYF
-	TRBV12-3/TRBV12-4	TRBJ2-2	CASTAGTGELFF
-	TRBV5-6	TRBJ1-2	CASSHGTGLHGYTF
-	TRBV12-3/TRBV12-4	TRBJ1-5	CASSWAGDNQPQHF
-	TRBV15	TRBJ2-4	CATSRLPGVRGDIQYF
-	TRBV5-4	TRBJ2-7	CASSPGRSYEQYF
-	TRBV9	TRBJ2-2	CASSRGGGQISSGELFF
-	TRBV12-3/TRBV12-4	TRBJ2-3	CASRASWGQRTDTQYF
-	TRBV6-1	TRBJ2-5	CASSGVTEETQYF
-	TRBV28	TRBJ1-5	CASSFVPPINQPQHF
-	TRBV25-1	TRBJ2-7	CASSGLAGDNEQYF
-	TRBV28	TRBJ1-5	CASRGGGVSNQPQHF
-	TRBV2	TRBJ2-1	CASRRTSGVNEQFF
-	TRBV10-3	TRBJ2-7	CAISESGQNYEQYF